Each of the 10 T cell receptor beta chains below was sequenced from the same sample in a study of T cells after yellow fever vaccination. From the 5' RACE reads, TCRdb called clonotypes with MiXCR, one entry per CDR3 protein. The data show fewer than 450,000 distinct CDR3 sequences, approximately 8% seen once. The sample in question was PBMCs, obtained approximately 40 days after the first yellow fever vaccination. These receptors were obtained from a man aged 18 to 30 who received the YFV17D yellow fever vaccine.

CDR3 sequence reads: CASGTANSPLHF. CDR3 coding DNA: TGTGCCAGCGGGACAGCGAATTCACCCCTCCACTTT. The genes are TRBV2 and TRBJ1-6; TRBD1 agrees at 7 bases. Germline loops: CDR1 SNHLY, CDR2 FYNNEI. The CDR3 loop spans 12 amino acids. J gave up 7 bases and V 8 bases, and 2 bases lay outside the gene matches.

The CDR3 bases are TGTGCCAGCAGCGGAGAGGTGGACCAAGAGACCCAGTACTTC. This encodes CASSGEVDQETQYF. The V gene is TRBV11-2, the J gene TRBJ2-5; D not certain. The CDR3 covers 14 residues. V was clipped by 5 bases and J by 0 bases, with 10 bases between them. The V gene's germline CDR1 is SGHAT and CDR2 FQNNGV. Full variable domain (remainder filled in from reference TRBV11-2 and TRBJ2-5): EAGVAQSPRYKIIEKRQSVAFWCNPISGHATLYWYQQILGQGPKLLIQFQNNGVVDDSQLPKDRFSAERLKGVDSTLKIQPAKLEDSAVYLCASSGEVDQETQYFGPGTRLLVL.

This clonotype was found many times. The V gene is TRBV28, the J gene TRBJ1-5, with a possible D match to TRBD1 (6 bases). This CDR3 is 14 amino acids long. CDR1 is MDHEN and CDR2 is SYDVKM in the germline V gene. The V end lost 6 bases, the J end lost 7 bases, and 16 bases lay between the germline ends. The CDR3, as DNA: TGTGCCAGCAGATTGAGGGGGATCGAACAGCCCCAGCATTTT. This sequence encodes CASRLRGIEQPQHF.

This clonotype was counted many times. CDR3 sequence reads: CSAREGRGVSWDEQFF. In DNA form, the CDR3 reads TGCAGTGCTAGAGAGGGGAGGGGGGTCTCCTGGGATGAGCAGTTCTTC. V is TRBV20-1 and J is TRBJ2-1; weak D call: TRBD2 (7 bases). V was clipped by 0 bases and J by 8 bases, with 20 bases between them. CDR1 is DFQATT, CDR2 SNEGSKA, per germline (reference sequence). The CDR3 runs 16 residues.

This clonotype occurred a few times. This chain joins TRBV19 and TRBJ2-1; unclear D gene. Germline CDR1 and CDR2: LNHDA and SQIVND (reference sequence). The CDR3 sequence is 12 residues long. Trimming pared 7 bases from V and 6 bases from J, leaving 10 bases between. The CDR3 is CASTSGLNEQFF. In DNA, the CDR3 is TGTGCCAGTACCTCGGGCCTCAATGAGCAGTTCTTC.

This clonotype has only a few counts. The chain employs TRBV20-1 and TRBJ1-1, with 7 bases fitting TRBD1. This CDR3 spans 13 amino acids. From germline, CDR1 is DFQATT and CDR2 SNEGSKA (reference sequence). V trimming: 5 bases; J trimming: 6 bases; junction bases outside the gene matches: 9. CDR3: CSAQGGKGSEAFF. CDR3 sequence (DNA): TGCAGTGCTCAGGGGGGAAAGGGATCTGAAGCTTTCTTT.

This chain joins TRBV5-1 and TRBJ2-7; the D gene is possibly TRBD1 (5 bases). V lost 7 bases, J lost 5 bases, and 16 bases lay in between. This CDR3 has 13 amino acids. Germline CDR1 reads SGHRS; CDR2 reads YFSETQ. The DNA for the CDR3 is TGCGCCAGCTGCCGGCCAGGGATCCACGAGCAGTACTTC. This sequence encodes CASCRPGIHEQYF.

This clonotype has just a few counts. This sequence joins TRBV6-2 or TRBV6-3 and TRBJ2-7; D might be TRBD1 (5 bases). The V end was cut by 6 bases, the J end by 5 bases, with 11 bases between. CDR1 and CDR2 (germline): MNHEY, SVGEGT. The CDR3 runs 12 residues. CDR3 in amino acids: CASRTQDNEQYV. CDR3 in DNA: TGTGCCAGCAGGACCCAGGACAACGAGCAGTACGTC.

The V and J genes are TRBV7-2 and TRBJ1-6, with D tentatively TRBD1 (5 bases). The CDR3 runs to 14 residues. The V end lost 1 base, the J end lost 10 bases, and 11 bases lay between the germline ends. Germline V lookup: CDR1 SGHTA, CDR2 FQGNSA. CDR3 amino acids: CASSLVRGESPLHF. CDR3 DNA: TGTGCCAGCAGCTTAGTTAGGGGAGAATCACCCCTCCACTTT. Combining the CDR3 with reference TRBV7-2 and TRBJ1-6 gives the whole variable domain GAGVSQSPSNKVTEKGKDVELRCDPISGHTALYWYRQSLGQGLEFLIYFQGNSAPDKSGLPSDRFSAERTGGSVSTLTIQRTQQEDSAVYLCASSLVRGESPLHFGNGTRLTVT.

Ten or more counts support this clonotype. The V gene is TRBV6-1, the J gene TRBJ1-1; D not certain. The CDR3 is 13 residues long. With 5 bases removed from V and 0 bases from J, the gap between germline ends came to 7 bases. Germline V gives CDR1 MNHNS, CDR2 SASEGT. CDR3 in DNA: TGTGCCAGCAGTCGTAACATGAACACTGAAGCTTTCTTT. Translation gives CASSRNMNTEAFF.